This TCR beta chain was found in a study of CD4 T cell repertoires in COVID-19. Overall study: After more than eight days of IL-2 expansion, CFSE-low cells were relabeled and restimulated with other coronavirus spikes. Study-wide results and limits: Several top expanded SARS-CoV-2-reactive clonotypes were shared by two or three memory subsets. Some SARS-CoV-2 clonotypes, between about 6.5 and 26%, recurred in SARS-CoV and/or HKU1 cultures.

These memory T cells were uncultured and sequenced directly after ex vivo isolation. Assay: immunoSEQ multiplex PCR; the TCRdb copy retains only in-frame clones and omits some. This sample carries about 24,000 clones, about 93% of them seen once, and the ten largest clones take over 0.55%. Regarding this clone: Its antigen is as yet unknown.

This receptor was obtained from a human donor who had COVID-19. Source: circulating follicular helper CD4+ T cells (cTfh) from blood, taken before the COVID-19 pandemic.

CDR3 in DNA: TGCGCCAGCAGCCAACCGGACAGGGGAGGAGAAAAACTGTTTTTT. This gives the protein CASSQPDRGGEKLFF. The chain links TRBV4-1 to TRBJ1-4; 9 bases are shared with TRBD1. This CDR3 comprises 15 residues. The germline gives CDR1 MGHRA, CDR2 YSYEKL. J was trimmed by 8 bases and V by 2 bases; bases with no gene match: 6.